Following are 14 T cell receptor beta chains from one sample sequenced in a study of CD8+ T cells in alopecia areata. Cutaneous lymph nodes were pooled and cells sorted by CD4, CD8alpha, NKG2D, NKG2ACE and more. Extracted RNA was reverse transcribed into cDNA, the sequencing template. Some clones are missing from TCRdb's copy, which holds only in-frame ones; the method was immunoSEQ multiplex PCR. Listed for the sample are approximately 300,000 clones, none seen a single time. The sequenced sample was CD4+ T cells sorted from a lymph node. The source is a C3H/HeJ mouse with alopecia areata. The strain's MHC type: H2-k.

This clone has at least ten counts. Gene and germline names: mouse. Read sequence stops 4 residues before the CDR3 end, and the germline J gene provides the missing end. The chain uses TRBV17 and TRBJ1-2; no clear D gene. Between the trimmed V and J ends, which lost 1 base and 0 bases, there was a span of 6 bases. There are 14 residues in the CDR3. Germline V gives CDR1 MNHDT, CDR2 YYDKIL. The DNA read from the CDR3 is TGTGCTAGCAGTAGAGTCCCAACAAACTCC. It specifies CASSRVPTNS. The full-length CDR3 reads as CASSRVPTNSDYTF.

This clone was observed a few times. The gene symbols are mouse symbols. From the germline J gene comes the end of the CDR3, since the read stops 3 residues before it. The chain is built from TRBV13-3 and TRBJ1-6, with TRBD1 matching over 7 bases. TRBJ1-6 is an ORF for which the function is uncertain. The CDR3 loop spans 16 amino acids. Trimming removed 5 bases from V and 0 bases from J; junction bases left unmatched: 5. Germline loops: CDR1 NNHDY, CDR2 SYVADS. The CDR3 spells CASSLGTDSYNSPLYF. CDR3 bases read: TGTGCCAGCAGCCTTGGGACAGATTCCTATAATTCGCCC.

For this clone: Gene names denote mouse genes. The read ends 4 residues before the CDR3 terminus; that terminus is restored from the germline J gene. V is TRBV1 and J is TRBJ2-7; D unclear. Germline loops: CDR1 NSQYPW, CDR2 LRSPGD (reference sequence). CDR3 size: 12 residues. The chain's CDR3 is CTCSASIYEQYF. Partial CDR3 DNA: TGCACCTGCAGTGCATCTATATAT.

Only a few counts were recorded for this clone. Gene names and germline match the mouse. The read falls 4 residues short of the CDR3 end, and the missing part is taken from the germline J gene. This sample also contains other DNA sequences that code for the same CDR3. The chain recombines TRBV5 with TRBJ2-7; TRBD1 matches at 10 bases. Germline V gene sequence: CDR1 LGHNA, CDR2 YNLKQL (reference sequence). The CDR3 consists of 15 residues. This CDR3 reads CASSQDGGQGYEQYF. CDR3 DNA, as far as it was read: TGTGCCAGCAGCCAAGATGGGGGACAGGGGTAT.

As to this clone: Gene names and germline match the mouse. The CDR3 end is not reached by the read, which stops 4 residues before it; the germline J gene fills it in. Additional DNA sequences in this sample encode the identical CDR3. The chain carries TRBV5 and TRBJ2-3; the D is unclear. Deletions cut 1 base from V and 0 bases from J, with 5 bases between. Germline CDR1 and CDR2: LGHNA and YNLKQL (reference sequence). This CDR3 has 14 residues. The CDR3: CASSQAGSAETLYF. CDR3 DNA (partial): TGTGCCAGCAGCCAAGCAGGTAGTGCAGAA.

This clone was seen a few times. The gene names here belong to mouse. The read finishes 4 residues shy of the CDR3 end, and the germline J gene is used to complete it. The V and J genes are TRBV13-1 and TRBJ1-1; 9 bases line up with TRBD1. The J segment lost 3 bases and the V segment lost 0 bases, leaving 0 bases of the junction unmatched. The germline gives CDR1 NSHNY, CDR2 SYGAGN. CDR3 size: 14 residues. The CDR3 here is CASSDGTGDTEVFF. CDR3 DNA (partial): TGTGCCAGCAGTGATGGGACAGGGGACACA.

This clone was counted only a few times. The germline and genes are mouse ones. The read ends 4 residues early relative to the CDR3; the germline J gene fills the gap. This chain joins TRBV13-1 and TRBJ2-1; TRBD2 matches at 8 bases. V gave up 3 bases and J gave up 3 bases; unmatched junction bases: 2. The CDR3 loop spans 14 amino acids. Germline values: CDR1 NSHNY, CDR2 SYGAGN. The CDR3 protein is CASSVGGSYAEQFF. The part of the CDR3 DNA that was read is TGTGCCAGCAGTGTGGGGGGGTCCTATGCT.

This clone was recorded a few times. The gene symbols are mouse symbols. The read finishes 4 residues shy of the CDR3 end, and the germline J gene is used to complete it. The genes are TRBV1 and TRBJ2-5; TRBD1 is a possible D gene (6 bases). Germline V gene lookup returns CDR1 NSQYPW and CDR2 LRSPGD (reference sequence). There are 15 residues in the CDR3. The ends were cut back, 0 bases at V and 3 bases at J, with 10 bases in the middle. The CDR3 reads CTCSADWGQQDTQYF. The part of the CDR3 DNA that was read is TGCACCTGCAGTGCAGATTGGGGACAACAAGAC.

A word on this clone: All gene names here are mouse names. CDR3 in amino acids: CTCSADHTGDEQYF. The DNA read from the CDR3 is TGCACCTGCAGTGCAGATCACACAGGGGAT. The V call is TRBV1, the J call TRBJ2-7, with 7 nucleotides matching TRBD1. The read gets to within 4 residues of the CDR3 end, and the germline J gene fills in the rest. Per germline, CDR1 NSQYPW and CDR2 LRSPGD (reference sequence). This CDR3 has 14 residues.

This clone was counted many times. These gene names are mouse names. The CDR3 extends 4 residues past the end of the read, so its final part is completed from the germline J gene. This specimen includes other DNA sequences encoding the same CDR3. This chain connects TRBV13-1 to TRBJ1-2, with 9 positions matching TRBD1. The CDR3 is made up of 13 amino acids. Germline loops: CDR1 NSHNY, CDR2 SYGAGN. The V and J ends lost 5 bases and 3 bases, in that order; junction bases with no gene match: 2. This CDR3 is CASSRDRDSDYTF. The sequenced CDR3 bases are TGTGCCAGCAGCCGGGACAGGGACTCC.

This clone was counted a few times. The gene symbols are mouse symbols. The CDR3 end lies 3 residues beyond the end of the read and is filled in from the germline J gene. The chain carries TRBV13-2 and TRBJ1-6, with D uncertain. TRBJ1-6 is sorted into the ORF group, with uncertain function. The CDR3 is 13 amino acids. Germline values: CDR1 NNHNN, CDR2 SYGAGS (reference sequence). The ends were cut back, 0 bases at V and 10 bases at J, with 8 bases in the middle. The CDR3 DNA, read in part, is TGTGCCAGCGGTGATGACAGTTGGTCGCCC. The encoded protein is CASGDDSWSP. The complete CDR3 sequence is CASGDDSWSPLYF.

Worth noting for this clone: Mouse gene names and germline throughout. The read terminates 3 residues ahead of where the CDR3 ends, so the germline J gene completes it. The V gene is TRBV1, the J gene TRBJ1-6, with D perhaps matching TRBD1 (6 bases). TRBJ1-6 is designated an ORF whose function remains uncertain. The CDR3 extends over 14 amino acids. Per the germline V gene, CDR1 is NSQYPW and CDR2 is LRSPGD (reference sequence). The V end was cut by 2 bases, the J end by 7 bases, with 9 bases between. CDR3 DNA (partial): TGCACCTGCAGTGCAACAGGGTGGAATTCGCCC. This sequence encodes CTCSATGWNSP. In full, the CDR3 is CTCSATGWNSPLYF.

To note about this clone: Gene names and germline refer to mouse. Sequencing ends 4 residues short of the CDR3 end; the germline J gene provides the rest. The chain uses TRBV13-1 and TRBJ2-3, with TRBD2 matching 7 bases. Per the germline V gene, CDR1 is NSHNY and CDR2 is SYGAGN. The CDR3 has 15 residues. J lost 2 bases, V lost 1 base, and 4 bases had no gene match. The CDR3 bases that were read are TGTGCCAGCAGTGATAACTGGGGCTCTGCAGAA. Translation: CASSDNWGSAE. The whole CDR3 protein reads CASSDNWGSAETLYF.

As to this clone: Mouse gene names and germline throughout. The DNA ends 4 residues before the CDR3 does, and the rest of the CDR3 is filled in from the germline J gene. The rearrangement uses TRBV13-3 and TRBJ2-5; 7 bases are shared with TRBD1. The CDR3 is 13 residues long. Germline CDR1 reads NNHDY; CDR2 reads SYVADS. The CDR3 DNA, read in part, is TGTGCCAGCAGTGAAAACAGGGGAGAC. Its translation is CASSENRGD. The whole CDR3 region reads CASSENRGDTQYF. Based on the CDR3 plus reference TRBV13-3 and TRBJ2-5, the full variable domain is EAAVTQSPRSKVAVTGGKVTLSCHQTNNHDYMYWYRQDTGHGLRLIHYSYVADSTEKGDIPDGYKASRPSQENFSLILELASLSQTAVYFCASSENRGDTQYFGPGTRLLVL.